This TCR beta chain was profiled in a study of T cells in Graves' hyperthyroidism and ophthalmopathy. In this sample, this clonotype turned up many times. RNA transcripts yielded amplified TCR beta CDR3 regions. A set of HTBI primers served as the primers for a first-round RT-PCR of the TCR CDR3. A single record per CDR3 protein comes from TCRdb applying MiXCR to the multiplex PCR reads. The table lists some 490,000 distinct CDR3 sequences, 22% of them singletons. Deletions cut 4 bases from V and 7 bases from J, with 13 bases between. Germline assignment: CDR1 MNHNS and CDR2 SASEGT. The CDR3 loop spans 14 amino acids.

This TCR was recovered from a woman between 65 and 79 years old with Graves' ophthalmopathy. Sequencing was carried out using blood. The chain links TRBV6-1 to TRBJ1-4; D call uncertain. The CDR3 DNA sequence: TGTGCCAGCAGTGTCGGGCGACGGATTGAAAAACTGTTTTTT. Its protein product is CASSVGRRIEKLFF.